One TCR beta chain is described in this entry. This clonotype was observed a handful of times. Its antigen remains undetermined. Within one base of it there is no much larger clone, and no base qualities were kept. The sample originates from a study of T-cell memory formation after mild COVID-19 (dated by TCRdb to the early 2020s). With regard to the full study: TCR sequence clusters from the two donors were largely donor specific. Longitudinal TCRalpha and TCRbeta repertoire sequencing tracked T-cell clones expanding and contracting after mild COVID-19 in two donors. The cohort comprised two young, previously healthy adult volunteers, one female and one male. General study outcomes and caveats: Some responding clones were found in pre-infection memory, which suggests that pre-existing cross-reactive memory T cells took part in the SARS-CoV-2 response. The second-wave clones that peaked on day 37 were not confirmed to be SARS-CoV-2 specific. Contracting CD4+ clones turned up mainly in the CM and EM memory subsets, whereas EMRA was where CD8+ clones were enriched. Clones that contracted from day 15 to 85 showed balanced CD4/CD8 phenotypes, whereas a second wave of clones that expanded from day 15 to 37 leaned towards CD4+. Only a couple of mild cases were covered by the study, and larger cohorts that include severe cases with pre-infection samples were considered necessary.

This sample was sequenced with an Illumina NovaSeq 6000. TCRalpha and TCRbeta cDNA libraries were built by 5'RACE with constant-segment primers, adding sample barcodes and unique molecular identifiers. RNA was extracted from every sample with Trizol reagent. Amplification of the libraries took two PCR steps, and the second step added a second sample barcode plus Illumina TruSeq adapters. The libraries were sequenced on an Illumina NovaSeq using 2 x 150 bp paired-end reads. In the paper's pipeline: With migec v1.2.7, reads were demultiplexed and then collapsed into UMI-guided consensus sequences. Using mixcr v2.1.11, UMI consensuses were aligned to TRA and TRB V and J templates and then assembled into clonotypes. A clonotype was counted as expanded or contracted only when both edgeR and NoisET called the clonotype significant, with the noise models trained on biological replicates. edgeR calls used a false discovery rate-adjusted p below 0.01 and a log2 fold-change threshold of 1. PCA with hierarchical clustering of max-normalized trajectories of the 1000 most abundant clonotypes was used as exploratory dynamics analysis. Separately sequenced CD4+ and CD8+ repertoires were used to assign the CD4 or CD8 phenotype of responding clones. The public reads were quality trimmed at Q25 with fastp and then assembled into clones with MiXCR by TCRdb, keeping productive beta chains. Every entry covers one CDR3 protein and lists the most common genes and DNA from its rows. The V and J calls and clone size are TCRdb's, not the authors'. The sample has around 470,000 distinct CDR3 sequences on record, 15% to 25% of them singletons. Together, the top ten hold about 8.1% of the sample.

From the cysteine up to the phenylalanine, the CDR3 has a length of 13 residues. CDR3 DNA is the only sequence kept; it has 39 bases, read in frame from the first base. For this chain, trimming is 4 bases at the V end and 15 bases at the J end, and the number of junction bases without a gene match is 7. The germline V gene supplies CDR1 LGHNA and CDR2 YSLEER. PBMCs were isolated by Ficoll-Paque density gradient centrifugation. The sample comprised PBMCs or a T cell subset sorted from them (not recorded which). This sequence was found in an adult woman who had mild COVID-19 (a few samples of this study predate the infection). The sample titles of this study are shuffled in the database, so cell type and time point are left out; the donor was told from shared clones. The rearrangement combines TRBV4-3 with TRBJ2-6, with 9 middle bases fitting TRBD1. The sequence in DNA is TGCGCCAGCAGCCCGCCTCGACAGGGGGACCTGACTTTC. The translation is CASSPPRQGDLTF.